The source of this TCR beta chain is a study of cytomegalovirus exposure and HLA in healthy donors. Clones were read by immunoSEQ multiplex PCR, and TCRdb kept only the in-frame ones, dropping some. This sample has over 150,000 clones, with approximately 86% found just once. CDR3 size: 17 residues. CDR1 is LGHNA and CDR2 is YSLEER in the germline V gene. The V and J ends lost 3 bases and 4 bases respectively, with 19 bases between them. Input material: PBMCs. V is TRBV4-3 and J is TRBJ1-3; D is possibly TRBD1 (6 bases). The TCR originated in a young man in good health and CMV-seropositive. Here the CDR3 reads CASSHADRTNSGNTIYF. The CDR3 nucleotides are TGCGCCAGCAGCCACGCCGACAGGACGAACTCGGGAAACACCATATATTTT.